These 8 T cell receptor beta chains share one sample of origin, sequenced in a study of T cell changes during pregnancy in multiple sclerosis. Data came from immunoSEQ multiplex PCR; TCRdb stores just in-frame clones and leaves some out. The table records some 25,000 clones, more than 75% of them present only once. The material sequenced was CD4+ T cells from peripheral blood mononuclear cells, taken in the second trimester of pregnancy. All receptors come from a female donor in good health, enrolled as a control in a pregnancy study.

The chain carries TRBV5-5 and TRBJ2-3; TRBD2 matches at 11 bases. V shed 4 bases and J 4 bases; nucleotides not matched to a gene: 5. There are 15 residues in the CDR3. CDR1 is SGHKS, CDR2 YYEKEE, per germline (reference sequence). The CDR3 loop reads CASSPLAGVADTQYF. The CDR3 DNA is TGTGCCAGCAGCCCACTAGCGGGGGTGGCAGATACGCAGTATTTT.

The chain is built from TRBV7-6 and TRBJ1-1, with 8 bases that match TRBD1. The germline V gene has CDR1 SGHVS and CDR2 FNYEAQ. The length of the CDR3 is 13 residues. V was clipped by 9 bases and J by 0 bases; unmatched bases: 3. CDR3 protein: CASLQGVNTEAFF. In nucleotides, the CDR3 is TGTGCCAGTTTACAGGGGGTGAACACTGAAGCTTTCTTT.

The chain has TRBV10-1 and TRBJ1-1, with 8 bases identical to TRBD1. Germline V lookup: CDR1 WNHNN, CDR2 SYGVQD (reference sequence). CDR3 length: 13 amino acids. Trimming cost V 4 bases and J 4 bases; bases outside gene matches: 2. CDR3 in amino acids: CASSGTGTTEAFF. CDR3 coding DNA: TGCGCCAGCAGTGGGACAGGGACCACTGAAGCTTTCTTT.

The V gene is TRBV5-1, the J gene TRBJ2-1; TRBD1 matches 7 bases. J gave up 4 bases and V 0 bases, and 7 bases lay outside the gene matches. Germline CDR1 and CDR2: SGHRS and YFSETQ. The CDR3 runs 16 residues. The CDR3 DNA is TGCGCCAGCAGCTTGGCCGTGACAGGGCTATACAATGAGCAGTTCTTC. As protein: CASSLAVTGLYNEQFF.

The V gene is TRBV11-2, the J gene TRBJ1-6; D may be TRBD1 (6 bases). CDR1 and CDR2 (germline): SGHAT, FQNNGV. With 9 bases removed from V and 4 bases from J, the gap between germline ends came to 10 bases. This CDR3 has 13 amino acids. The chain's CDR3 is CASTGYYNSPLHF. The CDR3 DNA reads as TGTGCCAGTACAGGGTATTATAATTCACCCCTCCACTTT.

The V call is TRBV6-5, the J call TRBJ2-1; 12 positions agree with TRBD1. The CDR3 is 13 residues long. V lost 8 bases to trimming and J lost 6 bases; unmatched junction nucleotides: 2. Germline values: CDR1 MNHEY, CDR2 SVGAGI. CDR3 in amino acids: CASRDRGLNEQFF. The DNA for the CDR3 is TGTGCCAGCCGGGACAGGGGGCTCAATGAGCAGTTCTTC.

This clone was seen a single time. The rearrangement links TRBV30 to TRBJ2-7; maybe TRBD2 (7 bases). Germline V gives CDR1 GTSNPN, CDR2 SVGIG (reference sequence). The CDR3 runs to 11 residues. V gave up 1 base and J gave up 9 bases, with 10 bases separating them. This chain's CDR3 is CAWSGGGRQYF. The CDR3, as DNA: TGTGCCTGGAGTGGGGGGGGCAGGCAGTACTTC.

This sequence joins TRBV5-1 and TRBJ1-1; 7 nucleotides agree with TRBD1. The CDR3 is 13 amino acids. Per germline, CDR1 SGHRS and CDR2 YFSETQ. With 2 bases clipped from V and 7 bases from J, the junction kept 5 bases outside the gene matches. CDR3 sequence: CASSFTGEGEAFF. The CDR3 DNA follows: TGCGCCAGCAGCTTCACAGGGGAAGGTGAAGCTTTCTTT. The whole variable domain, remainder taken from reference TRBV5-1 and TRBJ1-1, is KAGVTQTPRYLIKTRGQQVTLSCSPISGHRSVSWYQQTPGQGLQFLFEYFSETQRNKGNFPGRFSGRQFSNSRSEMNVSTLELGDSALYLCASSFTGEGEAFFGQGTRLTVV.